Presented here are 25 T cell receptor beta chains from one specimen sequenced in a study of T-cell reconstitution after alpha-beta-depleted transplantation in children. As it was prepared, the TCRbeta library received unique molecular identifiers. Each CDR3 protein gets one entry after TCRdb re-called the PCR reads with MiXCR. The data contain 65,000 to 85,000 distinct CDR3 sequences, approximately 11% of them singletons. Sample: PBMCs, taken before TCRalphabeta/CD19-depleted stem cell transplant. These receptors came from a boy younger than 18 with acute myeloid leukemia, due to receive a stem cell transplant.

The J gene is TRBJ2-1, the V gene TRBV19; no definite D call. The CDR3 covers 13 residues. The V end was cut by 2 bases, the J end by 7 bases, with 9 bases between. CDR1 is LNHDA and CDR2 is SQIVND in the germline V gene (reference sequence). The CDR3, as DNA: TGTGCCAGTAGTATATTGGGATTTAATGAGCAGTTCTTC. This translates into CASSILGFNEQFF. The full variable domain, with the rest looked up from reference TRBV19 and TRBJ2-1, is DGGITQSPKYLFRKEGQNVTLSCEQNLNHDAMYWYRQDPGQGLRLIYYSQIVNDFQKGDIAEGYSVSREKKESFPLTVTSAQKNPTAFYLCASSILGFNEQFFGPGTRLTVL.

This clonotype was seen repeatedly, ten times or more. This sequence joins TRBV10-3 and TRBJ2-6; no clear D. From germline, CDR1 is ENHRY and CDR2 SYGVKD. V dropped 2 bases and J dropped 2 bases, with 7 bases sitting between them. The CDR3 has 15 amino acids. CDR3: CAISEINPGANVLTF. CDR3 in DNA: TGTGCCATCAGTGAGATTAACCCTGGGGCCAACGTCCTGACTTTC.

In this sample, this clonotype turned up many times. CDR3 in amino acids: CASKEGGRQETQYF. In DNA, the CDR3 is TGTGCCAGCAAAGAGGGAGGGCGGCAAGAGACCCAGTACTTC. The V and J genes are TRBV12-3 or TRBV12-4 and TRBJ2-5, with 7 bases fitting TRBD2. The J segment lost 2 bases and the V segment lost 7 bases, leaving 7 bases of the junction unmatched. CDR3 length: 14 residues.

This clonotype has ten or more counts. The DNA of the CDR3 is TGTGCCAGCAGTAACTTCGACAATGAGCAGTTCTTC. Protein product: CASSNFDNEQFF. The chain combines TRBV6-5 with TRBJ2-1; D gene ambiguous. CDR3 size: 12 residues. Trimming shortened V by 5 bases and J by 5 bases, and 7 bases separated the two germline ends. The germline V gene encodes CDR1 MNHEY and CDR2 SVGAGI.

This clonotype was observed at least ten times. The chain carries TRBV3-1 and TRBJ2-2; D is undetermined. V was clipped by 5 bases and J by 1 base, with 2 bases between them. The V gene's germline CDR1 is LGHDT and CDR2 YNNKEL (reference sequence). The CDR3 totals 12 residues. The CDR3 DNA is TGTGCCAGCAGCAAGAACACCGGGGAGCTGTTTTTT. It codes for CASSKNTGELFF.

This clonotype came up many times. The rearrangement links TRBV7-9 to TRBJ2-5; D ambiguous. The V end lost 3 bases, the J end lost 3 bases, and 8 bases lay between the germline ends. CDR1 is SEHNR, CDR2 FQNEAQ, per germline (reference sequence). The CDR3 has 13 amino acids. The CDR3 here is CASSFTREETQYF. CDR3 nucleotide sequence: TGTGCCAGCAGCTTTACCCGAGAAGAGACCCAGTACTTC.

The chain links TRBV29-1 to TRBJ2-3; 13 nucleotides align to TRBD2. V shed 1 base, J shed 1 base, and the junction held 8 bases outside the gene matches. The CDR3 is 18 amino acids. Germline values: CDR1 SQVTM, CDR2 ANQGSEA. CDR3 region: CSVEGTSGLAGGTDTQYF. CDR3 bases: TGCAGCGTTGAAGGGACCTCAGGACTAGCGGGAGGCACAGATACGCAGTATTTT.

In the case of this clonotype: A much larger clone lies one base from this, so it may be a read error. The CDR3 coding sequence is TGTGCCAGCAGCTTAGGAGATTCAGGGGGAACAAATCAGCCCCAGCATTTT. Translating it yields CASSLGDSGGTNQPQHF. This chain uses TRBV7-8 with TRBJ1-5, with 7 bases identical to TRBD1. Trimming cost V 1 base and J 4 bases; bases outside gene matches: 10. The CDR3 covers 17 residues. Looked up from germline, CDR1 is SGHVS and CDR2 is FQNEAQ. The full variable domain, completed using reference TRBV7-8 and TRBJ1-5, is GAGVSQSPRYKVAKRGQDVALRCDPISGHVSLFWYQQALGQGPEFLTYFQNEAQLDKSGLPSDRFFAERPEGSVSTLKIQRTQQEDSAVYLCASSLGDSGGTNQPQHFGDGTRLSIL.

The chain carries TRBV19 and TRBJ1-5, with D perhaps TRBD1 (6 bases). The CDR3 has 17 residues. V gave up 3 bases and J gave up 1 base, with 16 bases separating them. Germline CDR1 LNHDA, CDR2 SQIVND (reference sequence). The CDR3 loop reads CASSILTQGSSNQPQHF. CDR3 DNA sequence: TGTGCCAGTAGTATCCTCACCCAGGGGTCGAGCAATCAGCCCCAGCATTTT.

This clonotype was found many times. The CDR3 coding sequence is TGTGCCAGCGCAGTAGGGGACAGGGGGCCCCACGAGCAGTACTTC. It codes for CASAVGDRGPHEQYF. The rearrangement uses TRBV7-4 and TRBJ2-7, with TRBD1 matching 12 bases. With V trimmed by 8 bases and J by 5 bases, 10 bases remained unmatched. CDR1 SGHVT and CDR2 SQSDAQ come from the germline V gene. The CDR3 length is 15 residues. Variable domain in full (rest from reference TRBV7-4 and TRBJ2-7): GAGVSQSPRYKVAKRGRDVALRCDSISGHVTLYWYRQTLGQGSEVLTYSQSDAQRDKSGRPSGRFSAERPERSVSTLKIQRTEQGDSAVYLCASAVGDRGPHEQYFGPGTRLTVT.

CDR3 nucleotide sequence: TGTGCCAGCAGCTCTAGAGTGAGACAGAGCACAGATACGCAGTATTTT. Translated: CASSSRVRQSTDTQYF. This sequence joins TRBV7-2 and TRBJ2-3, with D tentatively TRBD1 (5 bases). The CDR3 sequence is 16 residues long. Trimming left V 4 bases short and J 0 bases short, with 14 bases between. CDR1 and CDR2 from the germline V gene are SGHTA and FQGNSA.

This clonotype has at least ten counts. The V call is TRBV4-1, the J call TRBJ1-1; TRBD1 is a possible D gene (5 bases). Trimming pared 0 bases from V and 3 bases from J, leaving 17 bases between. The CDR3 sequence is 17 residues long. From germline, CDR1 is MGHRA and CDR2 YSYEKL. The CDR3 region is CASSQDDLFLGDTEAFF. In DNA form, the CDR3 reads TGCGCCAGCAGCCAAGATGATCTATTCTTAGGGGACACTGAAGCTTTCTTT.

This clonotype came up many times. The V gene is TRBV20-1, the J gene TRBJ2-1; TRBD1 or TRBD2 may be the D gene (5 bases each). This CDR3 has 14 residues. From germline, CDR1 is DFQATT and CDR2 SNEGSKA (reference sequence). V was cut by 6 bases and J by 5 bases, with 17 bases left in between. The CDR3 sequence: CSAQVIVGDNEQFF. The CDR3 DNA sequence: TGCAGTGCCCAGGTGATAGTGGGGGACAATGAGCAGTTCTTC.

This clonotype occurred many times. This chain joins TRBV25-1 and TRBJ1-3, with D perhaps matching TRBD1 (5 bases). This CDR3 comprises 14 residues. Per germline, CDR1 MGHDK and CDR2 SYGVNS. V was trimmed by 8 bases and J by 0 bases, leaving 11 bases between them. The CDR3 nucleotides read TGTGCCAGCCATGACAGACTCTCTGGAAACACCATATATTTT. It translates to CASHDRLSGNTIYF.

Many counts were recorded for this clonotype. The chain recombines TRBV7-9 with TRBJ1-2; D is possibly TRBD1 (5 bases). Trimming shortened V by 3 bases and J by 2 bases, and 13 bases separated the two germline ends. The germline V gene encodes CDR1 SEHNR and CDR2 FQNEAQ (reference sequence). CDR3 length: 15 residues. The CDR3: CASSLEGLGNYGYTF. CDR3 in DNA: TGTGCCAGCAGCTTGGAGGGACTGGGAAACTATGGCTACACCTTC.

This clonotype was counted many times. The chain couples TRBV7-3 to TRBJ2-2; tentative D call: TRBD2 (5 bases). Germline CDR1 is SGHTA and CDR2 is FQGTGA. CDR3 length equals 14 residues. V was clipped by 2 bases and J by 2 bases, with 6 bases between them. The CDR3 DNA sequence: TGTGCCAGCAGCTTAGGGAGCAACACCGGGGAGCTGTTTTTT. Protein sequence: CASSLGSNTGELFF.

This clonotype appeared many times. At one of its ends the junction is not consistent with the germline gene, which may arise from a read error. The V call is TRBV7-7, the J call TRBJ2-7; D is possibly TRBD2 (5 bases). Per germline, CDR1 SSHAT and CDR2 FNYEAQ (reference sequence). There are 13 residues in the CDR3. This CDR3 reads CASSLALDYEQYF. The CDR3 DNA is TGTGCTAGCAGCTTAGCGTTGGACTACGAGCAGTACTTC.

This clonotype is classed as medium-sized (0.01 to 0.1%). V is TRBV6-2 or TRBV6-3 and J is TRBJ2-4, with unresolved D. Trimming left V 4 bases short and J 0 bases short, with 13 bases between. The CDR3 runs 16 residues. CDR1 is MNHEY and CDR2 is SVGEGT in the germline V gene. CDR3 DNA sequence: TGTGCCAGCAGTTTGAGCAGGATCCTAGCCAAAAACATTCAGTACTTC. Its protein is CASSLSRILAKNIQYF.

This clonotype was recorded at least ten times. This chain uses TRBV7-2 with TRBJ1-1; 7 bases line up with TRBD1. The CDR3 length is 15 residues. The V and J ends lost 5 bases and 2 bases, in that order; junction bases with no gene match: 8. Germline V gene sequence: CDR1 SGHTA, CDR2 FQGNSA. This CDR3 reads CASSATGQINTEAFF. DNA of the CDR3: TGTGCCAGCAGCGCAACGGGACAGATAAACACTGAAGCTTTCTTT.

There are many counts of this clonotype. V usage is TRBV29-1 and J usage is TRBJ1-1, with D perhaps TRBD1 (5 bases). Germline loops: CDR1 SQVTM, CDR2 ANQGSEA. This CDR3 contains 12 residues. V was pared by 3 bases and J by 11 bases, with 16 bases between. Here the CDR3 reads CSVEARGLGAFF. DNA for the CDR3: TGCAGCGTTGAGGCCCGGGGACTGGGGGCTTTCTTT.

This clonotype was counted ten times or more. This sequence joins TRBV7-8 and TRBJ2-2; 8 bases are shared with TRBD1. V gave up 4 bases and J gave up 4 bases; unmatched junction bases: 14. CDR3 length: 18 residues. Germline CDR1 SGHVS, CDR2 FQNEAQ. CDR3 DNA: TGTGCCAGCAGCTCGACCACGACAGGGGAGACTTTCACCGGGGAGCTGTTTTTT. It is translated as CASSSTTTGETFTGELFF.

This clonotype was found many times. CDR3 coding DNA: TGCAGTGCTAGAGCTGGTAGGGGGGGCATTGTGGATACGCAGTATTTT. Its translation is CSARAGRGGIVDTQYF. The V and J genes are TRBV20-1 and TRBJ2-3, with D maybe TRBD2 (7 bases). The V gene's germline CDR1 is DFQATT and CDR2 SNEGSKA (reference sequence). The CDR3 totals 16 residues. V lost 1 base and J 6 bases, leaving 20 bases between the germline ends.

This clonotype was counted many times. The chain carries TRBV20-1 and TRBJ2-3, with no clear D. V gave up 4 bases and J gave up 5 bases, with 7 bases separating them. CDR1 and CDR2 (germline): DFQATT, SNEGSKA (reference sequence). The CDR3 sequence is 11 residues long. DNA for the CDR3: TGCAGTGCTACCCAAATAGATACGCAGTATTTT. Encoded protein: CSATQIDTQYF.

This clonotype has ten or more counts. The V call is TRBV12-3 or TRBV12-4, the J call TRBJ1-6, with D perhaps matching TRBD1 (6 bases). V was shortened by 5 bases and J by 7 bases, with 15 bases between the two germline ends. The CDR3 has 15 amino acids. The CDR3 here is CASSPRGGGNSPLHF. The CDR3 DNA follows: TGTGCCAGCAGTCCCCGGGGAGGGGGGAATTCACCCCTCCACTTT.

This clonotype was counted only a few times. J is TRBJ2-2 and V is TRBV7-2, with 12 bases matching TRBD2. Germline V gene data show CDR1 as SGHTA and CDR2 as FQGNSA. The CDR3 consists of 16 residues. V shed 6 bases, J shed 1 base, and the junction held 3 bases outside the gene matches. For the CDR3, the DNA is TGTGCCAGCAGACCTAGCGGGAGGGAGAACACCGGGGAGCTGTTTTTT. Its translation is CASRPSGRENTGELFF.